The rows below give T cell receptor beta chains drawn from one sample of a study of cytomegalovirus exposure and HLA in healthy donors. Method: immunoSEQ multiplex PCR; TCRdb's copy keeps in-frame clones and lacks some. The sample comprises about 130,000 clones, roughly 80% of which are singletons, and about 1% rests with the top ten. What was sequenced was PBMCs. The receptors derive from a boy aged 5-17 years in good health and CMV-seronegative. Each CDR3 is given with its conserved first and last residue. Each record gives: V gene, clone size, J gene, D gene, CDR3 protein, CDR3 DNA. A D gene is named only where the DNA matches it firmly. Where a row states a size, it is once, few, many or the class of an expanded clone; other rows omit it.

TRBV7-9	few	TRBJ1-1	.	CASIQATDTEAFF	TGTGCCAGCATCCAAGCTACGGACACTGAAGCTTTCTTT
TRBV30	.	TRBJ1-1	.	CAWTPGGPPEAFF	TGTGCCTGGACCCCGGGAGGGCCACCTGAAGCTTTCTTT
TRBV6-1	.	TRBJ1-5	TRBD1	CASGGTGGPKAQHF	TGTGCCAGCGGTGGGACAGGGGGACCTAAGGCCCAGCATTTT
TRBV2	.	TRBJ1-5	.	CASSDIGGPQHF	TGTGCCAGCAGTGATATCGGTGGGCCCCAGCATTTT
TRBV6-5	once	TRBJ2-7	.	CASSRGQNLYF	TGTGCCAGCAGCCGCGGTCAGAACCTTTACTTC
TRBV5-6	.	TRBJ2-1	TRBD2	CASSLGLAGVYNEQFF	TGTGCCAGCAGCTTGGGACTAGCGGGGGTCTACAATGAGCAGTTCTTC
TRBV27	few	TRBJ2-1	TRBD2	CASTDRVGGGGEQFF	TGTGCCAGCACCGACCGAGTCGGAGGCGGGGGTGAGCAGTTCTTC
TRBV27	once	TRBJ2-2	TRBD1	CASRDRDTGELFF	TGTGCCAGCAGAGACAGGGACACCGGGGAGCTGTTTTTT
TRBV30	few	TRBJ1-1	TRBD1	CAWSGIGQGGTEAFF	TGTGCCTGGAGTGGAATCGGACAGGGCGGCACTGAAGCTTTCTTT
TRBV15	.	TRBJ2-3	TRBD2	CATSRVMGLAGDTQYF	TGTGCCACCAGCAGAGTTATGGGACTAGCGGGAGATACGCAGTATTTT
TRBV30	.	TRBJ1-2	.	CAWARGYGYTF	TGTGCCTGGGCCCGAGGCTATGGCTACACCTTC
TRBV6-5	.	TRBJ2-1	TRBD2	CASSHTSGSMNEQFF	TGTGCCAGCAGTCATACTAGCGGGAGTATGAATGAGCAGTTCTTC
TRBV4-1	.	TRBJ2-1	TRBD2	CASSQGASGRNEQFF	TGCGCCAGCAGCCAAGGTGCTAGCGGGAGAAATGAGCAGTTCTTC
TRBV23-1	.	TRBJ1-5	.	CATPGGGIANQPQHF	TGCGCCACCCCCGGGGGGGGGATAGCTAATCAGCCCCAGCATTTT
TRBV5-6	.	TRBJ2-2	TRBD2	CASSLTGGSTGELFF	TGTGCCAGCAGCTTAACGGGAGGGAGCACCGGGGAGCTGTTTTTT
TRBV7-9	.	TRBJ2-1	.	CASSSGVKEDFNEQFF	TGTGCCAGCAGCTCGGGGGTTAAGGAAGATTTCAATGAGCAGTTCTTC
TRBV5-1	.	TRBJ2-7	.	CASSLGGDEQYF	TGCGCCAGCAGCTTGGGGGGGGACGAGCAGTACTTC
TRBV30	.	TRBJ2-1	.	CAWMAGYNEQFF	TGTGCCTGGATGGCGGGGTACAATGAGCAGTTCTTC
TRBV21-1	few	TRBJ1-2	.	CASSSPETGQGNNYGYTF	TGTGCCAGCAGCTCCCCTGAAACGGGACAGGGAAATAACTATGGCTACACCTTC
TRBV5-6	.	TRBJ2-3	TRBD2	CASSGGGLLTDTQYF	TGTGCCAGCAGCGGGGGGGGACTACTCACAGATACGCAGTATTTT
TRBV7-2	.	TRBJ1-4	TRBD1	CASSLGGQGAPDEKLFF	TGTGCCAGCAGCTTGGGGGGACAGGGGGCGCCTGACGAAAAACTGTTTTTT
TRBV2	few	TRBJ2-3	TRBD2	CASTVLAGVGTDTQYF	TGTGCCAGCACTGTACTAGCGGGAGTGGGCACAGATACGCAGTATTTT
TRBV7-8	.	TRBJ1-3	.	CASSLGARRSGNTIYF	TGTGCCAGCAGCTTAGGCGCTAGGCGCTCTGGAAACACCATATATTTT
TRBV25-1	.	TRBJ2-1	TRBD1	CASSELQGIYEQFF	TGTGCCAGCAGTGAACTACAGGGGATATACGAGCAGTTCTTC
TRBV15	once	TRBJ1-5	TRBD1	CATSTDDRGYNQPQHF	TGTGCCACCAGCACAGATGACAGGGGGTACAATCAGCCCCAGCATTTT
TRBV5-1	once	TRBJ1-3	.	CASTEICSGNTIYF	TGCGCCAGCACCGAGATATGCTCTGGAAACACCATATATTTT
TRBV19	.	TRBJ2-4	.	CASSQTQGLLKNIQYF	TGTGCCAGTAGCCAGACACAGGGCCTATTAAAAAACATTCAGTACTTC
TRBV15	.	TRBJ2-1	TRBD2	CATRSSGSLNEQFF	TGTGCCACTCGGTCTAGCGGGAGTTTGAATGAGCAGTTCTTC
TRBV6-6	.	TRBJ2-7	.	CASSSSLAQGQYF	TGTGCCAGCAGTTCTTCACTAGCCCAAGGGCAGTACTTC
TRBV5-1	.	TRBJ1-1	.	CASSLLGPGGTEAFF	TGCGCCAGCAGCTTGCTGGGCCCTGGCGGGACTGAAGCTTTCTTT
TRBV29-1	few	TRBJ2-3	.	CSVAQRAADTQYF	TGCAGCGTTGCTCAGCGGGCTGCAGATACGCAGTATTTT
TRBV5-1	.	TRBJ2-3	.	CASSLGLDTQYF	TGCGCCAGCAGCTTGGGGCTAGATACGCAGTATTTT
TRBV28	.	TRBJ2-7	.	CASSFYDRSRGEQYF	TGTGCCAGCAGTTTTTACGATCGGAGTCGAGGCGAGCAGTACTTC
TRBV7-6	.	TRBJ1-2	.	CASSLAAPNYGYTF	TGTGCCAGCAGCTTAGCAGCACCGAACTATGGCTACACCTTC
TRBV6-5	.	TRBJ1-1	.	CASSYSEPTGDTEAFF	TGTGCCAGCAGTTACTCAGAGCCAACCGGGGATACTGAAGCTTTCTTT
TRBV7-9	.	TRBJ1-3	.	CASSLVAGIGNTIYF	TGTGCCAGCAGCTTAGTCGCGGGCATCGGAAACACCATATATTTT
TRBV6-1	once	TRBJ2-1	TRBD2	CASSSGTSVYNEQFF	TGTGCCAGCAGTTCCGGGACTAGCGTGTACAATGAGCAGTTCTTC
TRBV11-3	.	TRBJ2-3	TRBD1	CASSLEGTGEDTQYF	TGTGCCAGCAGCTTAGAAGGGACAGGGGAAGATACGCAGTATTTT
TRBV5-4	.	TRBJ2-4	.	CASSLEATTGNIQYF	TGTGCCAGCAGCTTGGAAGCCACCACGGGGAACATTCAGTACTTC
TRBV1	.	TRBJ2-2	.	CTSPWWQAYTGELFF	TGCACCAGCCCTTGGTGGCAGGCCTACACCGGGGAGCTGTTTTTT
TRBV5-6	.	TRBJ1-1	.	CASSLGARTEAFF	TGTGCCAGCAGCTTGGGGGCCAGAACTGAAGCTTTCTTT
TRBV5-4	.	TRBJ1-3	.	CASSLLEKASGNTIYF	TGTGCCAGCAGCTTGTTGGAGAAGGCCTCTGGAAACACCATATATTTT
TRBV6-5	.	TRBJ2-7	.	CASSYLGTTSREQYF	TGTGCCAGCAGTTATTTGGGGACAACCTCGAGGGAGCAGTACTTC
TRBV25-1	.	TRBJ2-3	TRBD1	CASSTSARQGSTDTQYF	TGTGCCAGCTCTACCAGCGCCAGACAGGGTAGCACAGATACGCAGTATTTT
TRBV30	.	TRBJ2-7	.	CAKEGQSGEQYF	TGTGCTAAGGAGGGCCAAAGCGGCGAGCAGTACTTC